The 21 T cell receptor beta chains in this list originate from one sample, sequenced in a study of blood T cell repertoires in COVID-19. Libraries were prepared by immunoSEQ multiplex PCR; TCRdb keeps only in-frame clonotypes and omits some of them. This sample has tens of thousands of clones, with roughly 76% found just once. The sample comprised peripheral blood. The source is a woman in her 70s with acute or convalescent COVID-19.

The CDR3 DNA sequence: TGTGCCAGCAGTTTACGAGGACTGCCCACGGATACGCAGTATTTT. It specifies CASSLRGLPTDTQYF. The gene calls are TRBV27 and TRBJ2-3; tentative D call: TRBD2 (5 bases). The germline V gene encodes CDR1 MNHEY and CDR2 SMNVEV (reference sequence). The CDR3 spans 15 residues. Trimming took 2 bases from V and 6 from J, leaving 15 bases between them.

The gene calls are TRBV5-1 and TRBJ2-3; 11 positions match TRBD2. The CDR3 is made up of 17 amino acids. Germline V gene sequence: CDR1 SGHRS, CDR2 YFSETQ. The junction had 5 bases not matched to a gene; V was cut back by 2 bases and J by 0 bases. The CDR3, as DNA: TGCGCCAGCAGCTTTACTAGCGGGAGTTCGAGCACAGATACGCAGTATTTT. Protein sequence: CASSFTSGSSSTDTQYF.

The chain is built from TRBV5-4 and TRBJ1-2; 9 nucleotides align to TRBD1. The germline gives CDR1 SGHNT, CDR2 YYREEE (reference sequence). V lost 4 bases, J lost 7 bases, and 14 bases stayed unmatched. This CDR3 is built from 16 residues. In DNA form, the CDR3 reads TGTGCCAGCAGCCTGGCCGGGGGGGACAGGGAGGCTGGCTACACCTTC. Protein: CASSLAGGDREAGYTF.

The V gene is TRBV7-6, the J gene TRBJ2-1, with D possibly TRBD2 on 5 matching bases. The CDR3 totals 12 residues. Per germline, CDR1 SGHVS and CDR2 FNYEAQ. V was cut by 4 bases and J by 4 bases, with 5 bases left in between. CDR3 residues: CASSSGYNEQFF. DNA for the CDR3: TGTGCCAGCAGCTCGGGATACAATGAGCAGTTCTTC.

The chain uses TRBV10-1 and TRBJ2-1; 13 positions agree with TRBD2. CDR3 size: 16 residues. The germline gives CDR1 WNHNN, CDR2 SYGVQD (reference sequence). Trimming at V came to 5 bases and at J to 6 bases, leaving 7 bases not matched to a gene. The CDR3 protein is CASSRTGTSGVNEQFF. CDR3 bases: TGCGCCAGCAGTCGAACCGGGACTAGCGGGGTCAATGAGCAGTTCTTC.

The table lists this clone with a few counts. The V and J genes are TRBV19 and TRBJ1-2, with D hard to call. From germline, CDR1 is LNHDA and CDR2 SQIVND (reference sequence). CDR3 length equals 14 residues. Trimming removed 6 bases from V and 8 bases from J, with 19 bases in between. The CDR3 nucleotides read TGTGCCAGTAGCGACCCCTCAGGTTCCAGCGGCTACACCTTC. Amino acid sequence: CASSDPSGSSGYTF.

V and J are TRBV11-2 and TRBJ1-1; possibly TRBD1 for D (5 bases). CDR1 is SGHAT and CDR2 is FQNNGV in the germline V gene. The CDR3 has 14 amino acids. Trimming removed 5 bases from V and 1 base from J, with 11 bases in between. This CDR3 reads CASSVQAQNTEAFF. The CDR3 DNA reads TGTGCCAGCAGCGTACAGGCCCAGAACACTGAAGCTTTCTTT.

Regarding this clone: Germline is not matched at one junction end, which may reflect a read error. CDR3 bases: TGTGCCAGCAGGGAAGGCGCGACAGGGTATGGCTACACCTTC. Translated, it gives CASREGATGYGYTF. J is TRBJ1-2 and V is TRBV6-1; 7 nucleotides agree with TRBD1. The CDR3 has 14 residues. Germline V gene data show CDR1 as MNHNS and CDR2 as SASEGT.

The J gene is TRBJ2-1, the V gene TRBV5-6, with TRBD2 identical over 9 bases. Germline assignment: CDR1 SGHDT and CDR2 YYEEEE. V was pared by 1 base and J by 5 bases, with 10 bases of the junction left unmatched. The CDR3 contains 17 residues. The CDR3 loop is CASSLYLMAGGDNEQFF. CDR3 DNA sequence: TGTGCCAGCAGCTTGTATTTAATGGCGGGAGGGGACAATGAGCAGTTCTTC.

The V call is TRBV12-3 or TRBV12-4, the J call TRBJ2-3; D gene unclear. V lost 1 base, J lost 8 bases, and 4 bases lay in between. The CDR3 is made up of 11 amino acids. The CDR3 here is CASSLDGTQYF. As DNA, the CDR3 is TGTGCCAGCAGTTTAGACGGTACGCAGTATTTT.

The rearrangement uses TRBV7-3 and TRBJ2-5; 10 nucleotides line up with TRBD2. The V segment lost 2 bases and the J segment 1 base; nucleotides outside the gene matches: 4. This CDR3 contains 16 residues. In germline, CDR1 is SGHTA, CDR2 FQGTGA. The CDR3 region is CASSLALAGGQETQYF. Here the CDR3 DNA reads TGTGCCAGCAGCTTAGCATTAGCGGGGGGCCAAGAGACCCAGTACTTC.

The V gene is TRBV6-5, the J gene TRBJ2-5, with 10 bases aligning to TRBD2. The CDR3 totals 14 residues. J gave up 4 bases and V 7 bases, and 6 bases lay outside the gene matches. Per germline, CDR1 MNHEY and CDR2 SVGAGI. This CDR3 reads CASTKRGGRETQYF. The CDR3 coding sequence is TGTGCCAGCACTAAGCGGGGGGGCCGAGAGACCCAGTACTTC.

The CDR3 is CASSLDYRAPQHF. The CDR3 DNA follows: TGCGCCAGCAGCTTGGACTACAGGGCTCCCCAGCATTTT. This chain connects TRBV5-1 to TRBJ1-5; possible D gene TRBD1, 6 bases. CDR1 is SGHRS, CDR2 YFSETQ, per germline. The V gene lost 0 bases and the J gene lost 10 bases, with 11 bases spanning the gap. The CDR3 is 13 residues long.

This clone was detected only once. V usage is TRBV3-1 (or the pseudogene TRBV3-2) and J usage is TRBJ2-1; 9 bases agree with TRBD2. Trimming took 0 bases from V and 7 from J; bases not matched to a gene: 10. The CDR3 totals 17 residues. CDR1 and CDR2 (germline): LGHDT, YNNKEL (reference sequence). The DNA of the CDR3 is TGTGCCAGCAGCCAAGATCCCCCAGCGGGGGGTTTGAATGAGCAGTTCTTC. It is translated as CASSQDPPAGGLNEQFF.

The genes are TRBV6-5 and TRBJ1-2; possible D gene TRBD1, 6 bases. Germline V gives CDR1 MNHEY, CDR2 SVGAGI. The CDR3 is made up of 14 amino acids. Trimming cost V 5 bases and J 7 bases, with 17 bases left between them. CDR3 in amino acids: CASSHNTGNGGYTF. Here the CDR3 DNA reads TGTGCCAGCAGTCACAATACAGGGAATGGTGGCTACACCTTC.

The chain combines TRBV3-1 (or the pseudogene TRBV3-2) with TRBJ2-1, with a possible D match to TRBD1 (5 bases). Trimming stripped 6 bases from V and 6 bases from J, with 15 bases between. CDR3 length: 14 amino acids. Germline CDR1 LGHDT, CDR2 YNNKEL (reference sequence). The CDR3: CASRPGISFNEQFF. The CDR3 region has the DNA TGTGCCAGCAGACCAGGGATCAGTTTCAATGAGCAGTTCTTC.

This chain uses TRBV6-5 with TRBJ2-7; D might be TRBD2 (7 bases). The CDR3 consists of 15 residues. Between the trimmed V and J ends, which lost 1 base and 5 bases, there was a span of 15 bases. Per germline, CDR1 MNHEY and CDR2 SVGAGI. The CDR3 DNA follows: TGTGCCAGCAGTTACTTGGGGGGGCGCGGCGACGAGCAGTACTTC. Residues: CASSYLGGRGDEQYF.

This clone turned up a few times. The chain links TRBV4-3 to TRBJ2-1; 7 nucleotides agree with TRBD1. The V gene's germline CDR1 is LGHNA and CDR2 YSLEER. The CDR3 length is 15 residues. Unmatched junction bases numbered 10, after V lost 2 bases and J lost 9 bases. Here the CDR3 reads CASSQQRATGSEQFF. The CDR3, as DNA: TGCGCCAGCAGCCAACAAAGGGCGACAGGGAGTGAGCAGTTCTTC.

This clone was found once. J is TRBJ1-1 and V is TRBV19; weak D call: TRBD1 (5 bases). The CDR3 consists of 13 residues. The ends were cut back, 1 base at V and 12 bases at J, with 15 bases in the middle. CDR1 LNHDA and CDR2 SQIVND come from the germline V gene (reference sequence). The CDR3 protein is CASSIAAGFGSFF. The DNA of the CDR3 is TGTGCCAGTAGTATAGCGGCAGGGTTTGGGTCTTTCTTT.

The chain joins TRBV19 to TRBJ2-7; TRBD2 agrees at 11 bases. The germline gives CDR1 LNHDA, CDR2 SQIVND (reference sequence). This CDR3 comprises 15 residues. The junction had 3 bases not matched to a gene; V was cut back by 5 bases and J by 0 bases. CDR3 amino acids: CASSVSGRGSYEQYF. In DNA form, the CDR3 reads TGTGCCAGTAGTGTTAGCGGGAGGGGCTCCTACGAGCAGTACTTC. Drawing the rest from reference TRBV19 and TRBJ2-7, the complete variable domain is DGGITQSPKYLFRKEGQNVTLSCEQNLNHDAMYWYRQDPGQGLRLIYYSQIVNDFQKGDIAEGYSVSREKKESFPLTVTSAQKNPTAFYLCASSVSGRGSYEQYFGPGTRLTVT.

The chain links TRBV18 to TRBJ1-2; D is perhaps TRBD1 (6 bases). The CDR3 is 15 amino acids. The germline V gene encodes CDR1 KGHSH and CDR2 LQKENI. V shed 4 bases and J shed 0 bases, with 12 bases lying between them. CDR3 amino acids: CASSLQGFPNYGYTF. CDR3 in DNA: TGTGCCAGCTCACTACAGGGATTCCCTAACTATGGCTACACCTTC.